This TCR beta chain derives from a study of molecular identifiers for immune sequencing clone quantification. This clonotype showed up many times. The CDR3 is 15 amino acids. Looked up from germline, CDR1 is SGHAT and CDR2 is FQNNGV. Unmatched junction bases numbered 7, after V lost 8 bases and J lost 7 bases. TCRdb reprocessed the PCR reads with MiXCR, giving one entry per CDR3 protein. This sample has 490,000 or so distinct CDR3 sequences, with about a fifth found just once. This receptor was taken from a human donor in good health. Some libraries in this study had Jurkat cell RNA spiked in. Sequenced: naive CD8+ T cells from blood, with Jurkat cell RNA spiked in. As to subset: FACS-sorted CD8+CD4-CCR7+CD45RA+ naive T cells. This chain connects TRBV11-2 to TRBJ2-1; 14 bases fit TRBD2. CDR3 region: CASLWGLAGVNEQFF. The CDR3, as DNA: TGTGCCAGCCTTTGGGGACTAGCGGGAGTAAATGAGCAGTTCTTC.